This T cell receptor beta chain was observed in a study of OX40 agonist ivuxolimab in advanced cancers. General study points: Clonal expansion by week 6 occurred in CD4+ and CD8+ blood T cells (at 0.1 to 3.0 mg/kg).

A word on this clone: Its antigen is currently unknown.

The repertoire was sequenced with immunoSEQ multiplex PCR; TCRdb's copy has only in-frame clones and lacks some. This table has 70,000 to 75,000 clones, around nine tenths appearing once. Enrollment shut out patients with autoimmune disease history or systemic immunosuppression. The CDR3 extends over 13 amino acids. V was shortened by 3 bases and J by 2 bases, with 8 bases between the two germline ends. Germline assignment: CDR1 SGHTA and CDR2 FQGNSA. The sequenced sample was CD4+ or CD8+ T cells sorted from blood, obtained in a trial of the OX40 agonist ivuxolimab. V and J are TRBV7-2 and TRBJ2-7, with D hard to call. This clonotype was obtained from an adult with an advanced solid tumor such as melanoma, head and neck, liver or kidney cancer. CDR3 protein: CASSFRNPYEQYF. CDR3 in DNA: TGTGCCAGCAGCTTCCGAAACCCCTACGAGCAGTACTTC.